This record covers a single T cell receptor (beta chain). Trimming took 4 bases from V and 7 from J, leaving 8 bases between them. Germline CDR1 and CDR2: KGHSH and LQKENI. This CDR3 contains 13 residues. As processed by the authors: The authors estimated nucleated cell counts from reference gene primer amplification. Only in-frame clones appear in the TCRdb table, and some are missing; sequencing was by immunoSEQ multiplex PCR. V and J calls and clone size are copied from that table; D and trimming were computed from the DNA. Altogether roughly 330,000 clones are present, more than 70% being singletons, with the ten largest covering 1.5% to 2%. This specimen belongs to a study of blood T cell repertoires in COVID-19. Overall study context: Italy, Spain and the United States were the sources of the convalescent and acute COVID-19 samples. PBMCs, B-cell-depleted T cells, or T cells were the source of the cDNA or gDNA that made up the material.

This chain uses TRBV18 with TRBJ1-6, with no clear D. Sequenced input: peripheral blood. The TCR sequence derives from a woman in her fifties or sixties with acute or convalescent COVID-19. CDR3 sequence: CASSLTKNSPLHF. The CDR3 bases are TGTGCCAGCTCACTGACAAAGAATTCACCCCTCCACTTT. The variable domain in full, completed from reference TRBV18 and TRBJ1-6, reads NAGVMQNPRHLVRRRGQEARLRCSPMKGHSHVYWYRQLPEEGLKFMVYLQKENIIDESGMPKERFSAEFPKEGPSILRIQQVVRGDSAAYFCASSLTKNSPLHFGNGTRLTVT.